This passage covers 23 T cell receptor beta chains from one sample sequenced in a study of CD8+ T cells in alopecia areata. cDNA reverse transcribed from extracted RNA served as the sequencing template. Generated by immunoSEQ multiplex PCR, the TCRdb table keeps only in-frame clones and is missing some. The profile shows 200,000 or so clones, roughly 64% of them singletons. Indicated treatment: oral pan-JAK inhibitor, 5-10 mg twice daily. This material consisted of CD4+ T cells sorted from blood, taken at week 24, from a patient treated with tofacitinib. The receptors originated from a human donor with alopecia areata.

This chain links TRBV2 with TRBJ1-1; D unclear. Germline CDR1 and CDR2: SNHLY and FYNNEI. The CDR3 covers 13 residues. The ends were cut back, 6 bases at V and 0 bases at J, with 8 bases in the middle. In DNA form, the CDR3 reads TGTGCCAGCAGCAGATTCATGAACACTGAAGCTTTCTTT. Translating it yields CASSRFMNTEAFF.

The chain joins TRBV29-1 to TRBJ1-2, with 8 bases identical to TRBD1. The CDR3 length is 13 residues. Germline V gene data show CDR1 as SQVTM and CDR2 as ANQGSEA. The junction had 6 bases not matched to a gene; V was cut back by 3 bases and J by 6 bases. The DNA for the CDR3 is TGCAGCGTTGACATGAGGGACAGGCATGGCTACACCTTC. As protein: CSVDMRDRHGYTF.

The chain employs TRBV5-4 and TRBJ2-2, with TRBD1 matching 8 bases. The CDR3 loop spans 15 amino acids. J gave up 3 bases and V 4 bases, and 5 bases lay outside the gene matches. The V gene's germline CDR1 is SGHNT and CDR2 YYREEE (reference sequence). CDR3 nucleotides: TGTGCCAGCAGCCTGGGACAGGTCTACACCGGGGAGCTGTTTTTT. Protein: CASSLGQVYTGELFF.

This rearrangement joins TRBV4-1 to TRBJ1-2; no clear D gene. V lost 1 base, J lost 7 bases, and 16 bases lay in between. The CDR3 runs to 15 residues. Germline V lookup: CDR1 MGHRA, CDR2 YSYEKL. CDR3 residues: CASSQADAGSVGYTF. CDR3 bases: TGCGCCAGCAGCCAAGCCGACGCGGGGTCGGTTGGCTACACCTTC.

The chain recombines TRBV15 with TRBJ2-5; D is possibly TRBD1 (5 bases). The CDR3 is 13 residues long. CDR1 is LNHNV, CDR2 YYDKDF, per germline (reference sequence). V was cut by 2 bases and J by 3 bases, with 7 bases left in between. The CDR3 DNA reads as TGTGCCACCAGCAGATCACAGGAAGAGACCCAGTACTTC. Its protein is CATSRSQEETQYF.

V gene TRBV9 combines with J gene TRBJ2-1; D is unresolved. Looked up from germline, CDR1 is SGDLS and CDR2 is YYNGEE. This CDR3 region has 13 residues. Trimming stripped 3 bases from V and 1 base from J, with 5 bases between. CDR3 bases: TGTGCCAGCAGCGATGGTTCCTACAATGAGCAGTTCTTC. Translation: CASSDGSYNEQFF.

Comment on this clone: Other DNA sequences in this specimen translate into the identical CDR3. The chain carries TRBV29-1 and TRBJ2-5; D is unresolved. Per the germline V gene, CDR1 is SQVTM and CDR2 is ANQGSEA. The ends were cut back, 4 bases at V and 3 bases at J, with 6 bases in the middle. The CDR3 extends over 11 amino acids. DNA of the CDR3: TGCAGCGTTGGTGGGGAAGAGACCCAGTACTTC. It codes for CSVGGEETQYF.

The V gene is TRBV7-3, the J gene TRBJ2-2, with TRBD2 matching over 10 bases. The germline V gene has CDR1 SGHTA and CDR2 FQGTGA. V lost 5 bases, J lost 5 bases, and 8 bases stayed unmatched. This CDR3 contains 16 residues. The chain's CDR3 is CASSPLGLADTGELFF. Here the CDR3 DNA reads TGTGCCAGCAGCCCCCTTGGACTAGCGGATACCGGGGAGCTGTTTTTT.

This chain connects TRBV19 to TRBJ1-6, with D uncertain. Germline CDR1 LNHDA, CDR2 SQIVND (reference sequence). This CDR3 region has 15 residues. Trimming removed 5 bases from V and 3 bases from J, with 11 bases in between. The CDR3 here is CASSPDTDYNSPLHF. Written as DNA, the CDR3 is TGTGCCAGTAGTCCAGACACCGACTATAATTCACCCCTCCACTTT.

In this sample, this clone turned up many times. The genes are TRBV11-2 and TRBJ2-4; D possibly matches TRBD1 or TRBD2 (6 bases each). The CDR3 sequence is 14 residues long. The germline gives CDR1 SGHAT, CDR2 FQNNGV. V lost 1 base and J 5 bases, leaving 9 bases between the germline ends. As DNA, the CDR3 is TGTGCCAGCAGCTTAGCTGGGGGGCAAAACATTCAGTACTTC. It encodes CASSLAGGQNIQYF.

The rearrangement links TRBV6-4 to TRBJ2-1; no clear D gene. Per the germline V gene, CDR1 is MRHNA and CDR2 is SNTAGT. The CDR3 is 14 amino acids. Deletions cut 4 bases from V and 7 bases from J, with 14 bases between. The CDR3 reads CASSVAYSINEQFF. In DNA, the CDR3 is TGTGCCAGCAGTGTAGCATACTCAATTAATGAGCAGTTCTTC.

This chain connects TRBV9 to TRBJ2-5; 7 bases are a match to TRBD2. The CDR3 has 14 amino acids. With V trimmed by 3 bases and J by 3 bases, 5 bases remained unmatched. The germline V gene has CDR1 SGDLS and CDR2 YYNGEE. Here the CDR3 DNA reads TGTGCCAGCAGCGAAGCGGGGCGGGAAGAGACCCAGTACTTC. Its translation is CASSEAGREETQYF.

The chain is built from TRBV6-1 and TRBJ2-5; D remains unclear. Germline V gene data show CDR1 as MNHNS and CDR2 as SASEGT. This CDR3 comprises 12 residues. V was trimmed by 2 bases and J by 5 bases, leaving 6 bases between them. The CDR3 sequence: CASSELRETQYF. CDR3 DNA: TGTGCCAGCAGTGAACTGAGGGAGACCCAGTACTTC.

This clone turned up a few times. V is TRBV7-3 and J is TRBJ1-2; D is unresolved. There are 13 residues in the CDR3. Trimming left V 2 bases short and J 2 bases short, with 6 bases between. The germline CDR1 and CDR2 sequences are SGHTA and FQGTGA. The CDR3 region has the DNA TGTGCCAGCAGCTTACATGGGAACTATGGCTACACCTTC. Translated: CASSLHGNYGYTF.

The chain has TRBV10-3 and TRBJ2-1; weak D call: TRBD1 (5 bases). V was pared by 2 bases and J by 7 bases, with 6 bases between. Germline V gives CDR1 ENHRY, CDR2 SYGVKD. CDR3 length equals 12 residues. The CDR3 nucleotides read TGTGCCATCAGTGAGGGGGCGAATGAGCAGTTCTTC. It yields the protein CAISEGANEQFF.

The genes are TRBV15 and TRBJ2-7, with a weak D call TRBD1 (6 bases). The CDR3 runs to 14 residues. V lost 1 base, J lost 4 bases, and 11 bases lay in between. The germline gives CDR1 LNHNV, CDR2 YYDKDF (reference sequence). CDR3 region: CATSRARDTYEQYF. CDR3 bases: TGTGCCACCAGCAGAGCCCGGGACACTTACGAGCAGTACTTC.

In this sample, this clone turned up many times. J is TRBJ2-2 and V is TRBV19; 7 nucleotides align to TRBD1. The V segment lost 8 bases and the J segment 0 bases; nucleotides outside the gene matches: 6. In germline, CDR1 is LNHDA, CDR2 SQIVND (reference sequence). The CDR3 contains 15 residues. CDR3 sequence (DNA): TGTGCCAGTCCCCTCGACAGGGCGAACACCGGGGAGCTGTTTTTT. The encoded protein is CASPLDRANTGELFF.

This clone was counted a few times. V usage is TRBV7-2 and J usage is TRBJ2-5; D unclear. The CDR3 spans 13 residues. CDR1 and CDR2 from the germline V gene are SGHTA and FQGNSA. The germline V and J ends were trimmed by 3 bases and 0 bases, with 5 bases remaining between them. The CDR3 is CASSFGHQETQYF. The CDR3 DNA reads TGTGCCAGCAGCTTCGGCCACCAAGAGACCCAGTACTTC. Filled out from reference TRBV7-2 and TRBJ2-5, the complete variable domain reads GAGVSQSPSNKVTEKGKDVELRCDPISGHTALYWYRQSLGQGLEFLIYFQGNSAPDKSGLPSDRFSAERTGGSVSTLTIQRTQQEDSAVYLCASSFGHQETQYFGPGTRLLVL.

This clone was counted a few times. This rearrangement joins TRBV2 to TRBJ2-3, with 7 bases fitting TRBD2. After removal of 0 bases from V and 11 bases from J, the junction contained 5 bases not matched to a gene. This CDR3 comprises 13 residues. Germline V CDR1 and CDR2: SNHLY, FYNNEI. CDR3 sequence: CASSEARDYWQYF. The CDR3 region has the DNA TGTGCCAGCAGTGAAGCGCGGGACTACTGGCAGTATTTT.

The CDR3 loop reads CAGTLQETQYF. In DNA, the CDR3 is TGTGCCGGGACTTTACAAGAGACCCAGTACTTC. The J gene is TRBJ2-5, the V gene TRBV2; D might be TRBD2 (6 bases). Trimming took 11 bases from V and 2 from J, leaving 9 bases between them. The CDR3 has 11 residues. The V gene's germline CDR1 is SNHLY and CDR2 FYNNEI.

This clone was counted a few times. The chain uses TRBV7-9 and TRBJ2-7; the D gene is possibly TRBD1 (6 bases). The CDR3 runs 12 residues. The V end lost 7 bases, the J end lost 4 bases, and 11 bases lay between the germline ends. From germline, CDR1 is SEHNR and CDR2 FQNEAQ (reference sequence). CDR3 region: CASTPDRYEQYF. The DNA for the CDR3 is TGTGCCAGCACCCCGGACAGATACGAGCAGTACTTC.

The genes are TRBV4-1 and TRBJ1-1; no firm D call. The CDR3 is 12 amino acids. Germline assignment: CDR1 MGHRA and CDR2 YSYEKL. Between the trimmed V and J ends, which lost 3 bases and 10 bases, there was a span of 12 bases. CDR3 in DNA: TGCGCCAGCAGCCAGCGCCCCGGCGGAGCTTTCTTT. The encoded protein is CASSQRPGGAFF.

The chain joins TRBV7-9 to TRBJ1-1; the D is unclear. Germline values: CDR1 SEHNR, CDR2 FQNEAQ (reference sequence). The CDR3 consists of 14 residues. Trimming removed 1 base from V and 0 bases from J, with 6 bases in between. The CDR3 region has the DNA TGTGCCAGCAGCTTAGGGCAGATGAACACTGAAGCTTTCTTT. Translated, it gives CASSLGQMNTEAFF.